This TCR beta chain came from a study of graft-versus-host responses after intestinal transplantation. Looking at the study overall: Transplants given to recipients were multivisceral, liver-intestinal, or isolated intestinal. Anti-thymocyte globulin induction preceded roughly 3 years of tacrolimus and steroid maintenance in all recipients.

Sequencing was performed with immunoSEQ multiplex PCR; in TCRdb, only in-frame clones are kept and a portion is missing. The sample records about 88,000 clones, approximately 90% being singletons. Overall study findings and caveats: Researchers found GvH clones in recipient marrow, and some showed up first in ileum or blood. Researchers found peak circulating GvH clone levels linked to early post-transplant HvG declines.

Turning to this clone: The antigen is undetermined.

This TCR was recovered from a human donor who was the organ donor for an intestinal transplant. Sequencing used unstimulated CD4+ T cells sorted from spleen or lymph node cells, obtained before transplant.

CDR3 in DNA: TGTGCCAGCAGCCAAAACCCTGACAGGAACACTGAAGCTTTCTTT. Residues: CASSQNPDRNTEAFF. This rearrangement joins TRBV4-2 to TRBJ1-1, with D perhaps TRBD1 (5 bases). CDR1 and CDR2 from the germline V gene are LGHNA and YNFKEQ. The length of the CDR3 is 15 residues. Trimming removed 2 bases from V and 1 base from J, with 11 bases in between.